What follows is one T cell receptor (beta chain) and its context. Its antigen is as yet unknown. The sample contains more than one DNA sequence encoding this CDR3. The germline V gene has CDR1 SGHNT and CDR2 YENEEA. CDR3 length: 14 residues. The V end was cut by 1 base, the J end by 1 base, with 4 bases between. The record originates from a study of shared clonotypes between healthy human individuals. Per the authors' pipeline: With immunoSEQ giving junction-only sequences and no quality scores, filtering differed. Only in-frame clones appear in the TCRdb table, and some are missing; sequencing was by immunoSEQ multiplex PCR. The V and J calls and clone size come from that table; D and trimming were worked out from the DNA. The sample includes about 2.3 million clones, around 90% of them seen just once. Overall study findings and caveats: The study drew on few donors, limiting represented genetic and exposure-history diversity.

Sequencing used naive CD4+ T cells from PBMCs. Specified subset: CD45RA+ positively selected. The chain has TRBV11-3 and TRBJ2-2; D is unclear. This receptor was identified in a man aged 18 to 30 in good health. Some clones in this sample may be carry-over from other donors' samples. In DNA, the CDR3 is TGTGCCAGCAGCTTAGGGGGGAACACCGGGGAGCTGTTTTTT. Amino acids: CASSLGGNTGELFF.